The T cell receptor (beta chain) described here comes from a study of regulatory T cells in long-lasting Graves disease. The CDR3 is 14 amino acids. Germline values: CDR1 MDHEN, CDR2 SYDVKM. V shed 7 bases and J 3 bases; nucleotides not matched to a gene: 7. Sample time point: newly diagnosed GD, antithyroid drugs for less than 3 months. From RNA extracted from PBMCs, the TCR library was made. The authors built TCR beta libraries using iRepertoire HTBI primers and Arm-PCR of CDR3 regions. TCRdb called the multiplex PCR reads again in MiXCR, with one record for every CDR3 protein. The sample has roughly 530,000 distinct CDR3 sequences; about 16% are singletons. This same sample was also taken into another study, of T cells in Graves' hyperthyroidism and ophthalmopathy.

This chain links TRBV28 with TRBJ2-7, with 9 positions matching TRBD1. The receptor was derived from a woman aged 35 to 60 with Graves disease. Sequencing was performed on peripheral blood mononuclear cells (PBMCs), taken at new diagnosis, from a patient treated with antithyroid drugs. In DNA, the CDR3 is TGTGCCAGCAAGTCCGGGACAGGGTTCTACGAGCAGTACTTC. This gives the protein CASKSGTGFYEQYF.